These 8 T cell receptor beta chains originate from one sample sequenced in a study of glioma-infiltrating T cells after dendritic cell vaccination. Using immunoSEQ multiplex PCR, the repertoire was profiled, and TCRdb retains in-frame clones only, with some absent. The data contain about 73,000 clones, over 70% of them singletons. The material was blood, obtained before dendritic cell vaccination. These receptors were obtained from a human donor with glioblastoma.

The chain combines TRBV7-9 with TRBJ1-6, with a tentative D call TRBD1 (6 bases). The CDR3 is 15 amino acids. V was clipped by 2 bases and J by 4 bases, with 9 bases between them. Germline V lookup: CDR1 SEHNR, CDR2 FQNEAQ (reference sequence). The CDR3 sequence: CASSLSGQYNSPLHF. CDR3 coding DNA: TGTGCCAGCAGCTTAAGTGGACAGTATAATTCACCCCTCCACTTT.

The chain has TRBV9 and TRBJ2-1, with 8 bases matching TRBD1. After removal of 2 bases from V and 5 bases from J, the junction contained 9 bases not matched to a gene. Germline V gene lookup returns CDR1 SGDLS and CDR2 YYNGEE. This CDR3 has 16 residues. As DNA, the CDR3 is TGTGCCAGCAGCGTGGTGGACAGGGCGGGTGACAATGAGCAGTTCTTC. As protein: CASSVVDRAGDNEQFF.

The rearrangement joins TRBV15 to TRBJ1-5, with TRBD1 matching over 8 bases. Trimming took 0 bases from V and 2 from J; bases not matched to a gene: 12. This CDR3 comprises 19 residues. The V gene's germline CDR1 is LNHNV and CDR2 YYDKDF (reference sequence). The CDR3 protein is CATSRDQRGQGKGNQPQHF. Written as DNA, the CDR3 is TGTGCCACCAGCAGAGACCAGCGTGGACAGGGTAAGGGCAATCAGCCCCAGCATTTT.

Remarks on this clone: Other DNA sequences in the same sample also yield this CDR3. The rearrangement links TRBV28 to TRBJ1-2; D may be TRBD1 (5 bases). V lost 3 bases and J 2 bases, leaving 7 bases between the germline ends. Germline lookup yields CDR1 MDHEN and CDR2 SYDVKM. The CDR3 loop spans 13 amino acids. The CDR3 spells CASSFRGNYGYTF. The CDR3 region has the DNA TGTGCCAGCAGTTTCCGGGGGAACTATGGCTACACCTTC.

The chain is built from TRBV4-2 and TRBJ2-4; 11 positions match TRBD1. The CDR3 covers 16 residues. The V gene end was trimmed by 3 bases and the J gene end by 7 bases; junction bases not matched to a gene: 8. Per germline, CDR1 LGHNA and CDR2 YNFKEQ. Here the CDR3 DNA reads TGTGCCAGCAGCCAGGGAACCGGGACAGGGGGGAACATTCAGTACTTC. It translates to CASSQGTGTGGNIQYF.

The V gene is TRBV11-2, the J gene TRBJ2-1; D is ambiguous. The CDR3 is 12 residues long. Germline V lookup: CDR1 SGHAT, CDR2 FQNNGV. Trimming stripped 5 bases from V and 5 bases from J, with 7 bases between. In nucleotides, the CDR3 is TGTGCCAGCAGCCCGACTCACAATGAGCAGTTCTTC. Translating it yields CASSPTHNEQFF.

The CDR3 loop reads CASSPPGSNIQYF. CDR3 nucleotides: TGTGCCAGCTCACCGCCCGGGAGTAACATTCAGTACTTC. The chain couples TRBV18 to TRBJ2-4, with D possibly matching TRBD2 (6 bases). Germline assignment: CDR1 KGHSH and CDR2 LQKENI. V was shortened by 3 bases and J by 7 bases, with 10 bases between the two germline ends. This CDR3 spans 13 amino acids.

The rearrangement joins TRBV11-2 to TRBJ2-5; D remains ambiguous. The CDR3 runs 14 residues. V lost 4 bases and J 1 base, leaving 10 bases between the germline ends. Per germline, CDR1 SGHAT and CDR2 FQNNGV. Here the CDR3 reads CASSSSDIQETQYF. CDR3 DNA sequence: TGTGCCAGCAGCTCGTCTGACATCCAAGAGACCCAGTACTTC. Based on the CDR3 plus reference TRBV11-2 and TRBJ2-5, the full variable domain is EAGVAQSPRYKIIEKRQSVAFWCNPISGHATLYWYQQILGQGPKLLIQFQNNGVVDDSQLPKDRFSAERLKGVDSTLKIQPAKLEDSAVYLCASSSSDIQETQYFGPGTRLLVL.